The 31 T cell receptor beta chains below all came from one sample that was sequenced in a study of T cells after yellow fever vaccination. TCRdb re-called the 5' RACE reads through MiXCR, storing one row per CDR3 protein. The sample lists 25,000 to 30,000 distinct CDR3 sequences; under 5.5% were seen once. The specimen was PBMCs, either bulk or a sorted T-cell subset (CD4+, CD8+, memory, or dextramer-sorted; not recorded which), collected on the day of the yellow fever booster vaccination. The receptors here all came from a man younger than 30 who received the YFV17D yellow fever vaccine.

This clonotype was picked up a small number of times. The chain uses TRBV3-1 and TRBJ2-7; D is uncertain. CDR3 size: 15 residues. The V gene's germline CDR1 is LGHDT and CDR2 YNNKEL (reference sequence). The V end lost 1 base, the J end lost 2 bases, and 12 bases lay between the germline ends. The CDR3 here is CASSQGGLNPYEQYV. The DNA for the CDR3 is TGTGCCAGCAGCCAAGGGGGATTAAACCCCTACGAGCAGTACGTC.

This clonotype was observed at least ten times. The chain joins TRBV20-1 to TRBJ2-1; a possible D gene is TRBD1 (7 bases). The CDR3 sequence is 15 residues long. Per the germline V gene, CDR1 is DFQATT and CDR2 is SNEGSKA (reference sequence). V lost 8 bases to trimming and J lost 4 bases, with 21 bases between them. CDR3 amino acids: CSSQSGAGGYNEQFF. The CDR3 DNA sequence: TGCAGTTCTCAGTCGGGGGCAGGGGGGTACAATGAGCAGTTCTTC.

The chain couples TRBV6-1 to TRBJ1-6; D unclear. The germline V gene encodes CDR1 MNHNS and CDR2 SASEGT. Trimming pared 6 bases from V and 4 bases from J, leaving 10 bases between. This CDR3 spans 14 amino acids. The CDR3: CASSLNLYNSPLHF. The CDR3 DNA sequence: TGTGCCAGCAGCTTAAACCTATATAATTCACCCCTCCACTTT.

This clonotype was observed many times. The chain employs TRBV11-2 and TRBJ2-1; the match to TRBD1 covers 8 bases. Losses at the gene ends were 5 bases for V and 6 bases for J; bases not matched to a gene: 6. The germline gives CDR1 SGHAT, CDR2 FQNNGV. The CDR3 loop spans 14 amino acids. For the CDR3, the DNA is TGTGCCAGCAGCCCCAGGACAGGGCCCAATGAGCAGTTCTTC. The encoded protein is CASSPRTGPNEQFF. Filled out from reference TRBV11-2 and TRBJ2-1, the complete variable domain reads EAGVAQSPRYKIIEKRQSVAFWCNPISGHATLYWYQQILGQGPKLLIQFQNNGVVDDSQLPKDRFSAERLKGVDSTLKIQPAKLEDSAVYLCASSPRTGPNEQFFGPGTRLTVL.

The sample holds many counts of this clonotype. The CDR3 DNA sequence: TGCAGTGCTAGTCTCGGGACAGATACGCAGTATTTT. This translates into CSASLGTDTQYF. This chain uses TRBV20-1 with TRBJ2-3; D gene ambiguous. V was shortened by 3 bases and J by 3 bases, with 7 bases between the two germline ends. The V gene's germline CDR1 is DFQATT and CDR2 SNEGSKA (reference sequence). The CDR3 has 12 amino acids.

The chain links TRBV6-2 or TRBV6-3 to TRBJ2-7, with D unresolved. V was pared by 7 bases and J by 9 bases, with 7 bases between. CDR1 is MNHEY and CDR2 is SVGEGT in the germline V gene. The CDR3 consists of 9 residues. The chain's CDR3 is CASTPTQYV. DNA for the CDR3: TGTGCCAGCACGCCGACGCAGTACGTC.

In this sample, this clonotype turned up many times. V is TRBV6-1 and J is TRBJ1-2; the match to TRBD1 covers 7 bases. The V gene's germline CDR1 is MNHNS and CDR2 SASEGT. CDR3 length: 13 residues. The ends lost 5 bases at V and 3 bases at J; junction bases unmatched: 3. CDR3 in DNA: TGTGCCAGCAGTATAACAGGGGACTATGGCTACACCTTC. Protein product: CASSITGDYGYTF.

The chain couples TRBV14 to TRBJ2-7; the D gene is possibly TRBD2 (6 bases). The CDR3 runs to 14 residues. V was trimmed by 3 bases and J by 2 bases, leaving 11 bases between them. Germline V gene lookup returns CDR1 SGHDN and CDR2 FVKESK. For the CDR3, the DNA is TGTGCCAGCAGCCAGGGAGGTGTTACCTACGAGCAGTACTTC. Its protein is CASSQGGVTYEQYF.

CDR3 nucleotides: TGCGCCAGCAGCCAAGATTATGGGAGGGAGTATCAGCCCCAGCATTTT. Amino acids: CASSQDYGREYQPQHF. This chain links TRBV4-3 with TRBJ1-5, with D unresolved. This CDR3 spans 16 amino acids. V lost 0 bases, J lost 5 bases, and 14 bases lay in between. Germline CDR1 and CDR2: LGHNA and YSLEER.

This clonotype has only a few counts. The chain has TRBV18 and TRBJ1-6; the match to TRBD1 covers 10 bases. With V trimmed by 3 bases and J by 8 bases, 4 bases remained unmatched. This CDR3 is built from 15 residues. Germline CDR1 and CDR2: KGHSH and LQKENI. This CDR3 is CASSPTGGSDSPLHF. The CDR3 nucleotides are TGTGCCAGCTCACCGACAGGGGGCAGCGATTCACCCCTCCACTTT.

This clonotype was seen many times. V and J are TRBV18 and TRBJ2-3; the D gene is possibly TRBD1 (6 bases). Trimming cost V 3 bases and J 4 bases, with 11 bases left between them. Germline CDR1 and CDR2: KGHSH and LQKENI. The CDR3 runs to 14 residues. The CDR3 bases are TGTGCCAGCTCACCGAAACAGGGTGCAGATACGCAGTATTTT. The encoded protein is CASSPKQGADTQYF.

This clonotype appeared a few times. CDR3 nucleotide sequence: TGTGCCAGCAGCCCACCCCTCCGGGACAGGGGGCGCTTTGAGCAGTTCTTC. This gives the protein CASSPPLRDRGRFEQFF. J is TRBJ2-1 and V is TRBV11-2; TRBD1 agrees at 12 bases. Trimming removed 5 bases from V and 9 bases from J; junction bases left unmatched: 14. The CDR3 sequence is 17 residues long. CDR1 is SGHAT, CDR2 FQNNGV, per germline.

This clonotype was recorded many times. The V gene is TRBV7-2, the J gene TRBJ1-6, with D maybe TRBD1 (5 bases). Germline CDR1 is SGHTA and CDR2 is FQGNSA. Deletions cut 4 bases from V and 7 bases from J, with 5 bases between. This CDR3 comprises 12 residues. This CDR3 reads CASSSGNSPLHF. The CDR3 DNA sequence: TGTGCCAGCAGCTCAGGGAATTCACCCCTCCACTTT.

A few counts support this clonotype. The chain recombines TRBV3-1 with TRBJ2-1; possibly TRBD1 for D (5 bases). There are 16 residues in the CDR3. V lost 4 bases and J lost 0, with 13 bases in between. Germline V gene lookup returns CDR1 LGHDT and CDR2 YNNKEL (reference sequence). CDR3 DNA: TGTGCCAGCAGCCCACAAAGACAGAGCTCCTACAATGAGCAGTTCTTC. Protein product: CASSPQRQSSYNEQFF.

This clonotype was seen repeatedly, ten times or more. The chain carries TRBV12-3 or TRBV12-4 and TRBJ2-5, with 7 bases fitting TRBD1. The junction had 10 bases not matched to a gene; V was cut back by 8 bases and J by 4 bases. The length of the CDR3 is 14 residues. CDR3 protein: CASGPRTGGETQYF. CDR3 nucleotides: TGTGCCAGCGGTCCTAGGACAGGCGGAGAGACCCAGTACTTC.

This clonotype showed up many times. The V call is TRBV5-5, the J call TRBJ1-3; D is uncertain. The germline CDR1 and CDR2 sequences are SGHKS and YYEKEE (reference sequence). Trimming took off 5 bases at V and 0 bases at J, with 9 bases between the two ends. CDR3 length: 14 residues. CDR3 amino acids: CASSLTRSGNTIYF. The CDR3 nucleotides read TGTGCCAGCAGTTTGACCCGCTCTGGAAACACCATATATTTT.

This clonotype has ten or more counts. J is TRBJ1-1 and V is TRBV20-1; maybe TRBD1 (5 bases). This CDR3 is built from 13 residues. Trimming left V 3 bases short and J 5 bases short, with 13 bases between. Germline V gene sequence: CDR1 DFQATT, CDR2 SNEGSKA (reference sequence). CDR3 region: CSASRQGTTEAFF. The DNA of the CDR3 is TGCAGTGCTAGCCGGCAGGGCACAACTGAAGCTTTCTTT.

This clonotype showed up many times. This rearrangement joins TRBV12-3 or TRBV12-4 to TRBJ2-1; TRBD1 might be the D (6 bases). V shed 6 bases and J shed 6 bases, with 9 bases lying between them. The CDR3 contains 12 residues. CDR3 bases: TGTGCCAGCAGCGAAGGGGGCAATGAGCAGTTCTTC. This translates into CASSEGGNEQFF.

This clonotype was recorded only once. The chain uses TRBV10-3 and TRBJ2-7, with D unclear. The CDR3 has 15 amino acids. V gave up 10 bases and J gave up 0 bases, with 19 bases separating them. Germline V gene sequence: CDR1 ENHRY, CDR2 SYGVKD. The CDR3 is CASSLGPRSSYEQYV. The CDR3 nucleotides read TGTGCCAGCTCGCTCGGACCCAGGAGCTCCTACGAGCAGTACGTC.

Ten or more counts support this clonotype. CDR3 bases: TGTGCCAGCTCACCACCGGGCACTCCCTACGAGCAGTACGTC. Encoded protein: CASSPPGTPYEQYV. The V call is TRBV18, the J call TRBJ2-7, with D unclear. Per germline, CDR1 KGHSH and CDR2 LQKENI. This CDR3 region has 14 residues. V lost 0 bases, J lost 2 bases, and 8 bases lay in between.

This clonotype was recorded once. This chain connects TRBV10-3 to TRBJ1-2; D call uncertain. Germline CDR1 is ENHRY and CDR2 is SYGVKD. CDR3 length: 11 amino acids. The germline V and J ends were trimmed by 3 bases and 2 bases, with 1 base remaining between them. The CDR3 loop is CAISENYGYTF. The CDR3 DNA follows: TGTGCCATCAGTGAAAACTATGGCTACACCTTC.

There are many counts of this clonotype. The V and J genes are TRBV25-1 and TRBJ1-1; no firm D call. The V and J ends lost 4 bases and 5 bases respectively, with 14 bases between them. Germline V lookup: CDR1 MGHDK, CDR2 SYGVNS. The CDR3 runs 14 residues. The CDR3 sequence: CASSVSGPGTEAFF. Here the CDR3 DNA reads TGTGCCAGCAGTGTCTCCGGCCCGGGGACTGAAGCTTTCTTT. The full variable domain, with the rest looked up from reference TRBV25-1 and TRBJ1-1, is EADIYQTPRYLVIGTGKKITLECSQTMGHDKMYWYQQDPGMELHLIHYSYGVNSTEKGDLSSESTVSRIRTEHFPLTLESARPSHTSQYLCASSVSGPGTEAFFGQGTRLTVV.

In its sample, this clonotype was seen many times. DNA for the CDR3: TGTGCCAGCAGCCGCGCAGGGTCCACTGAAGCTTTCTTT. Protein sequence: CASSRAGSTEAFF. The chain recombines TRBV7-2 with TRBJ1-1; tentatively, D is TRBD1 (5 bases). Between the trimmed V and J ends, which lost 5 bases and 4 bases, there was a span of 11 bases. The V gene's germline CDR1 is SGHTA and CDR2 FQGNSA. The CDR3 length is 13 residues.

This clonotype appeared many times. The J gene is TRBJ1-6, the V gene TRBV10-3; 8 bases line up with TRBD1. This CDR3 comprises 16 residues. The V and J ends lost 3 bases and 9 bases, in that order; junction bases with no gene match: 10. From germline, CDR1 is ENHRY and CDR2 SYGVKD. CDR3 loop: CAISDRARDRSSPLHF. The CDR3 coding sequence is TGTGCCATCAGTGATCGTGCCAGGGACAGGTCTTCACCCCTCCACTTT.

This clonotype was detected ten times or more. The chain carries TRBV5-1 and TRBJ2-3; D unresolved. The CDR3 has 13 amino acids. From germline, CDR1 is SGHRS and CDR2 YFSETQ. V was cut by 0 bases and J by 6 bases, with 8 bases left in between. The CDR3 DNA sequence: TGCGCCAGCAGCTTGGGGGCTGGCGATACGCAGTATTTT. Its protein product is CASSLGAGDTQYF.

This clonotype was detected many times. The V gene is TRBV12-3 or TRBV12-4, the J gene TRBJ1-5, with 9 bases matching TRBD1. This CDR3 contains 14 residues. Unmatched junction bases numbered 8, after V lost 10 bases and J lost 4 bases. The CDR3 nucleotides read TGTGCCACCTCACAGGGGGCGGGAAATCAGCCCCAGCATTTT. It codes for CATSQGAGNQPQHF.

This chain connects TRBV5-4 to TRBJ2-2; the D gene is possibly TRBD1 (6 bases). Germline lookup yields CDR1 SGHNT and CDR2 YYREEE (reference sequence). V shed 2 bases and J shed 2 bases, with 13 bases lying between them. This CDR3 spans 16 amino acids. The CDR3 sequence is CASSFSRGANTGELFF. The CDR3 nucleotides are TGTGCCAGCAGCTTCTCCAGGGGAGCTAACACCGGGGAGCTGTTTTTT.

Ten or more counts support this clonotype. The gene calls are TRBV24-1 and TRBJ2-1; 8 bases agree with TRBD2. Germline V gives CDR1 KGHDR, CDR2 SFDVKD. With 4 bases clipped from V and 8 bases from J, the junction kept 6 bases outside the gene matches. The CDR3 sequence is 14 residues long. The DNA of the CDR3 is TGTGCCACCAGTGAGATAGCGGGGAGGGATGAGCAGTTCTTC. Translated, it gives CATSEIAGRDEQFF.

This clonotype was seen more than once but under ten times. V gene TRBV27 combines with J gene TRBJ2-5; TRBD2 matches 7 bases. Germline trimming cut 5 bases from V and 5 bases from J; bases unmatched to any gene: 8. The CDR3 is made up of 14 amino acids. CDR1 and CDR2 from the germline V gene are MNHEY and SMNVEV (reference sequence). CDR3: CASSVQRGRETQYF. In DNA, the CDR3 is TGTGCCAGCAGTGTCCAGCGGGGTCGGGAGACCCAGTACTTC.

In its sample, this clonotype was seen many times. V gene TRBV5-1 combines with J gene TRBJ2-1, with D unclear. Between the trimmed V and J ends, which lost 0 bases and 2 bases, there was a span of 6 bases. The germline gives CDR1 SGHRS, CDR2 YFSETQ. The length of the CDR3 is 14 residues. CDR3 region: CASSLDRTYNEQFF. As DNA, the CDR3 is TGCGCCAGCAGCTTGGACAGAACCTACAATGAGCAGTTCTTC. Using reference TRBV5-1 and TRBJ2-1 for the parts outside the CDR3, the full variable domain is KAGVTQTPRYLIKTRGQQVTLSCSPISGHRSVSWYQQTPGQGLQFLFEYFSETQRNKGNFPGRFSGRQFSNSRSEMNVSTLELGDSALYLCASSLDRTYNEQFFGPGTRLTVL.

At least ten counts were recorded for this clonotype. The chain couples TRBV27 to TRBJ2-5; a weak D match, TRBD2 (6 bases). The length of the CDR3 is 14 residues. Germline V CDR1 and CDR2: MNHEY, SMNVEV (reference sequence). V was pared by 5 bases and J by 8 bases, with 18 bases between. This CDR3 reads CASSLMTSSHTQYF. The CDR3 DNA follows: TGTGCCAGCAGTCTAATGACTAGTTCCCACACCCAGTACTTC.